This record concerns one T cell receptor (beta chain) sequence. Several immunoSEQ plates received, in even portions, the genomic DNA of each subset. Clones were sequenced by immunoSEQ multiplex PCR, and TCRdb holds only the in-frame ones, with some missing. The sample gives roughly 510,000 clones, 75% to 80% of which show up once; roughly an eighth is in the top ten. Trimming cost V 5 bases and J 5 bases; bases outside gene matches: 10. The CDR3 loop spans 16 amino acids. Germline V gives CDR1 MDHEN, CDR2 SYDVKM. This specimen belongs to a study of shared clonotypes between healthy human individuals. J is TRBJ2-3 and V is TRBV28, with 10 bases identical to TRBD2. The sequenced sample consisted of PBMCs. This TCR derives from a middle-aged woman in good health. Some clones in this sample may be carry-over from other donors' samples. Written as DNA, the CDR3 is TGTGCCAGCAGTCCCATTAGCGGGAGGTCTCAAGATACGCAGTATTTT. Amino acid sequence: CASSPISGRSQDTQYF. Complete variable domain (other parts from reference TRBV28 and TRBJ2-3): DVKVTQSSRYLVKRTGEKVFLECVQDMDHENMFWYRQDPGLGLRLIYFSYDVKMKEKGDIPEGYSVSREKKERFSLILESASTNQTSMYLCASSPISGRSQDTQYFGPGTRLTVL.